This T cell receptor (beta chain) was profiled in a study of T cell responses to AZD1222 COVID-19 vaccine. V was trimmed by 4 bases and J by 4 bases, leaving 18 bases between them. In germline, CDR1 is SQVTM, CDR2 ANQGSEA. This CDR3 contains 15 residues. Libraries were prepared by immunoSEQ multiplex PCR; TCRdb keeps only in-frame clonotypes and omits some of them. The sample consists of about 130,000 clones, just over 85% of them appearing once. The chain couples TRBV29-1 to TRBJ2-3, with D perhaps TRBD1 (6 bases). The sequences come from peripheral blood, collected on day 0 of AZD1222 vaccination. This receptor was taken from an adult in good health. CDR3 nucleotides: TGCAGCGTTGTGGGACAACCCTTGGCCCCAGATACGCAGTATTTT. Translation: CSVVGQPLAPDTQYF.